This T cell receptor (beta chain) stems from a study of cytomegalovirus exposure and HLA in healthy donors. General observations from the study: Specificity for CMV antigens was confirmed in vitro for a few of the CMV-associated chains. Reportedly, cytomegalovirus status was diagnosed with high sensitivity and specificity.

A word on this clone: Its antigen remains unknown.

TCRdb keeps only in-frame clones here, not all; method: immunoSEQ multiplex PCR. This table holds around 250,000 clones, 90% found once. The specimen was PBMCs. This receptor was obtained from a woman aged 18-30 years in good health and CMV-seronegative.

The CDR3 is CASSLRTSETDTQYF. The CDR3 nucleotides read TGCGCCAGCAGCTTACGGACTAGCGAAACAGATACGCAGTATTTT. The chain combines TRBV5-1 with TRBJ2-3; the match to TRBD2 covers 9 bases. This CDR3 spans 15 amino acids. The V segment lost 2 bases and the J segment 3 bases; nucleotides outside the gene matches: 4. CDR1 and CDR2 (germline): SGHRS, YFSETQ.